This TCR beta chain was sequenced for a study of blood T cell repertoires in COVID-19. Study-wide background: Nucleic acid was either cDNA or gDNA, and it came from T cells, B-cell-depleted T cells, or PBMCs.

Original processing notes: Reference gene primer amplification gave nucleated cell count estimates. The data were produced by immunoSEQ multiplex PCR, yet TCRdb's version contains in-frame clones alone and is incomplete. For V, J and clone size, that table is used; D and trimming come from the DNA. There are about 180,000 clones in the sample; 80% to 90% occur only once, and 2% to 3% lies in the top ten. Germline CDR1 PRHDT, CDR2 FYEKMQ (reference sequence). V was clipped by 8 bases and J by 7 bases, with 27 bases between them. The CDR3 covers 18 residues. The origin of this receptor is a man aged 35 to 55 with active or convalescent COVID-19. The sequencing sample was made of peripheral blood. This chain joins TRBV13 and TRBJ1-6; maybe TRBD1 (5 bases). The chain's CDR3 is CASGLRDTTITGNSPLHF. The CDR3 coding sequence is TGTGCCAGCGGCCTCAGGGATACAACTATAACCGGCAATTCACCCCTCCACTTT.